This TCR beta chain was sequenced for a study of CD8+CD57+ T cells in acquired aplastic anemia. Whole-study context: The mean DNA yield obtained from sorted CD4+ and CD8+ cells came to approximately 3 ug. Healthy donor CD4+ samples were sequenced to a depth that averaged about 10.8 million reads. Notes on the study in general: Roughly 30 was the count of CD8+ CDR3 sequences that patients shared with controls. CD8+ Simpson's diversity did not differ significantly between patients and controls.

Profiling of TCR beta VDJ combinations and CDR3 sequences used genomic DNA as template. MiXCR, run by TCRdb on the reads, gives a single entry per CDR3 protein. Among 200,000 to 250,000 distinct CDR3 sequences listed, over 60% were seen once. About this clonotype itself: Its antigen is unidentified. The junction differs from germline at one of its ends, possibly a read error.

The sequence derives from a human donor in good health. Material: sorted CD4+, CD8+, or CD8+CD57+ T cells (not recorded which) from PBMCs.

CDR3 protein: CASSPGGGPLSYTEAFF. For the CDR3, the DNA is TGCGCCAGCAGCCCGGGAGGGGGTCCCTTAAGCTACACTGAAGCTTTCTTT. V and J are TRBV13 and TRBJ1-1, with D perhaps matching TRBD1 (6 bases). The CDR3 runs 17 residues. Germline V gene lookup returns CDR1 PRHDT and CDR2 FYEKMQ (reference sequence). The full variable domain, completed using reference TRBV13 and TRBJ1-1, is AAGVIQSPRHLIKEKRETATLKCYPIPRHDTVYWYQQGPGQDPQFLISFYEKMQSDKGSIPDRFSAQQFSDYHSELNMSSLELGDSALYFCASSPGGGPLSYTEAFFGQGTRLTVV.